The 26 T cell receptor beta chains below all came from one sample that was sequenced in a study of blood T cell repertoires in COVID-19. Sequencing used immunoSEQ multiplex PCR; TCRdb keeps in-frame clones, though not all of them. Of 200,000 to 250,000 clones detected, 85% to 90% appear once; the ten largest clones hold around 1.7%. The sequenced sample consisted of PBMCs or T cells enriched from blood (not recorded which). The receptors stem from a man aged 40-49 years who had recovered from COVID-19.

The V call is TRBV11-2, the J call TRBJ2-7; the match to TRBD1 covers 7 bases. There are 14 residues in the CDR3. Germline trimming cut 5 bases from V and 2 bases from J; bases unmatched to any gene: 6. CDR1 and CDR2 from the germline V gene are SGHAT and FQNNGV. The CDR3 sequence: CASSPPTGTYEQYF. The DNA for the CDR3 is TGTGCCAGCAGCCCTCCGACAGGGACCTACGAGCAGTACTTC.

The chain recombines TRBV4-1 with TRBJ1-2; 9 bases align to TRBD1. Germline trimming cut 1 base from V and 7 bases from J; bases unmatched to any gene: 7. Germline V gene lookup returns CDR1 MGHRA and CDR2 YSYEKL. This CDR3 region has 15 residues. This CDR3 is CASSQGGQGYFGYTF. The CDR3 DNA follows: TGCGCCAGCAGCCAAGGGGGACAGGGCTATTTTGGCTACACCTTC.

This clone appeared a few times. The CDR3 spells CASSRSSNQPQHF. In nucleotides, the CDR3 is TGTGCCAGCAGCCGGTCTAGCAATCAGCCCCAGCATTTT. The chain uses TRBV9 and TRBJ1-5, with D unclear. Germline V gene lookup returns CDR1 SGDLS and CDR2 YYNGEE. Trimming stripped 4 bases from V and 0 bases from J, with 5 bases between. This CDR3 has 13 amino acids.

This clone was found once. J is TRBJ2-1 and V is TRBV5-4, with D possibly being TRBD2 (6 bases). Germline CDR1 reads SGHNT; CDR2 reads YYREEE (reference sequence). The CDR3 spans 15 residues. The V end was cut by 5 bases, the J end by 2 bases, with 14 bases between. As DNA, the CDR3 is TGTGCCAGCAGTCCTCCGGGACTCCCCTACAATGAGCAGTTCTTC. Residues: CASSPPGLPYNEQFF.

The gene calls are TRBV5-1 and TRBJ2-3; 9 bases are shared with TRBD1. Trimming removed 0 bases from V and 4 bases from J; junction bases left unmatched: 6. This CDR3 spans 16 amino acids. CDR1 and CDR2 (germline): SGHRS, YFSETQ. Written as DNA, the CDR3 is TGCGCCAGCAGCTTGGCCCGGGACAGGGCCCCAGATACGCAGTATTTT. It specifies CASSLARDRAPDTQYF.

This chain connects TRBV19 to TRBJ1-4; D gene uncertain. This CDR3 region has 13 residues. V was clipped by 8 bases and J by 4 bases, with 11 bases between them. Per germline, CDR1 LNHDA and CDR2 SQIVND (reference sequence). The CDR3: CASWAGGNEKLFF. DNA of the CDR3: TGTGCCAGTTGGGCCGGTGGTAATGAAAAACTGTTTTTT.

CDR3 residues: CASSVGSVSGNTIYF. In DNA, the CDR3 is TGTGCCAGCAGCGTAGGATCGGTATCTGGAAACACCATATATTTT. The chain couples TRBV9 to TRBJ1-3; D is uncertain. Trimming took 0 bases from V and 1 from J, leaving 8 bases between them. Germline assignment: CDR1 SGDLS and CDR2 YYNGEE. This CDR3 region has 15 residues.

This clone was seen just once. The chain couples TRBV15 to TRBJ1-1; 8 bases line up with TRBD1. Germline V gene lookup returns CDR1 LNHNV and CDR2 YYDKDF (reference sequence). With 0 bases clipped from V and 11 bases from J, the junction kept 5 bases outside the gene matches. The CDR3 loop spans 13 amino acids. CDR3 loop: CATSRELTGAAFF. The CDR3, as DNA: TGTGCCACCAGCAGAGAACTGACAGGGGCGGCTTTCTTT.

The chain links TRBV4-3 to TRBJ1-2, with 7 positions matching TRBD1. V shed 0 bases and J 4 bases; nucleotides not matched to a gene: 5. The V gene's germline CDR1 is LGHNA and CDR2 YSLEER. The CDR3 runs 15 residues. CDR3 DNA: TGCGCCAGCAGCCAAGATACAGGGGCCAGCTATGGCTACACCTTC. It codes for CASSQDTGASYGYTF.

The chain carries TRBV11-3 and TRBJ2-3; no firm D call. V was clipped by 3 bases and J by 0 bases, with 10 bases between them. This CDR3 has 15 residues. The germline CDR1 and CDR2 sequences are SGHNT and YENEEA. The CDR3 nucleotides read TGTGCCAGCAGCTTCGACTCGAAAAGCACAGATACGCAGTATTTT. Translation gives CASSFDSKSTDTQYF.

The rearrangement joins TRBV6-5 to TRBJ2-1; 8 bases are a match to TRBD1. The CDR3 is made up of 13 amino acids. Per the germline V gene, CDR1 is MNHEY and CDR2 is SVGAGI. Germline trimming cut 9 bases from V and 10 bases from J; bases unmatched to any gene: 11. CDR3 amino acids: CASDRGGAPEQFF. CDR3 DNA: TGTGCCAGTGACAGGGGTGGGGCTCCAGAGCAGTTCTTC.

V usage is TRBV28 and J usage is TRBJ1-3; TRBD1 is a possible D gene (6 bases). Germline V gene lookup returns CDR1 MDHEN and CDR2 SYDVKM. V was cut by 3 bases and J by 4 bases, with 16 bases left in between. This CDR3 is 16 amino acids long. The DNA for the CDR3 is TGTGCCAGCAGTTTTGGGGGCATCGGCGCCGGAAACACCATATATTTT. Residues: CASSFGGIGAGNTIYF.

The chain has TRBV28 and TRBJ2-2; D is undetermined. Germline assignment: CDR1 MDHEN and CDR2 SYDVKM. CDR3 length: 15 amino acids. Trimming took off 7 bases at V and 3 bases at J, with 15 bases between the two ends. Here the CDR3 reads CASTQPWSYTGELFF. The CDR3 DNA reads TGTGCCAGCACCCAACCGTGGAGCTACACCGGGGAGCTGTTTTTT.

This clone was counted once. This rearrangement joins TRBV5-1 to TRBJ1-5, with 8 bases aligning to TRBD1. The V and J ends lost 4 bases and 5 bases, in that order; junction bases with no gene match: 2. The CDR3 length is 13 residues. Germline V gene data show CDR1 as SGHRS and CDR2 as YFSETQ. For the CDR3, the DNA is TGCGCCAGCAGCCCGGGACAGGATCAGCCCCAGCATTTT. It encodes CASSPGQDQPQHF.

This sequence joins TRBV7-8 and TRBJ2-7, with 8 bases identical to TRBD1. Losses at the gene ends were 5 bases for V and 5 bases for J; bases not matched to a gene: 5. Germline assignment: CDR1 SGHVS and CDR2 FQNEAQ. This CDR3 spans 13 amino acids. The CDR3 loop is CASSVDRENEQYF. Written as DNA, the CDR3 is TGTGCCAGCAGCGTGGACAGGGAGAACGAGCAGTACTTC.

The chain recombines TRBV29-1 with TRBJ1-2, with TRBD1 matching 9 bases. Germline CDR1 SQVTM, CDR2 ANQGSEA. The V segment lost 6 bases and the J segment 8 bases; nucleotides outside the gene matches: 10. The CDR3 covers 13 residues. This chain's CDR3 is CSVWGDRGIGYTF. CDR3 coding DNA: TGCAGCGTCTGGGGCGACAGGGGGATCGGCTACACCTTC.

This chain joins TRBV9 and TRBJ1-1, with 7 bases that match TRBD1. V shed 4 bases, J shed 0 bases, and the junction held 6 bases outside the gene matches. Germline V gives CDR1 SGDLS, CDR2 YYNGEE. This CDR3 spans 15 amino acids. The CDR3 region has the DNA TGTGCCAGCAGCCTTGGGACAGTACTGAACACTGAAGCTTTCTTT. Protein: CASSLGTVLNTEAFF.

The chain employs TRBV29-1 and TRBJ2-7; D remains ambiguous. The CDR3 is 11 amino acids. Germline assignment: CDR1 SQVTM and CDR2 ANQGSEA. Deletions cut 4 bases from V and 2 bases from J, with 6 bases between. CDR3 nucleotide sequence: TGCAGCGTTGGGCAGACCTACGAGCAGTACTTC. Translation gives CSVGQTYEQYF.

The genes are TRBV10-3 and TRBJ2-3; 13 positions agree with TRBD2. This CDR3 is 18 amino acids long. Germline V lookup: CDR1 ENHRY, CDR2 SYGVKD. Unmatched junction bases numbered 15, after V lost 6 bases and J lost 6 bases. This CDR3 is CAIRLSPGLAGSEDTQYF. In nucleotides, the CDR3 is TGTGCCATCAGACTTAGTCCGGGACTAGCGGGGTCAGAGGATACGCAGTATTTT.

The chain links TRBV2 to TRBJ1-1; TRBD1 is a possible D gene (6 bases). The CDR3 contains 15 residues. Trimming left V 1 base short and J 1 base short, with 10 bases between. Germline-derived CDR1 and CDR2 are SNHLY and FYNNEI. The CDR3 DNA sequence: TGTGCCAGCAGTGAAGAGGGGGGGCCGAACACTGAAGCTTTCTTT. This gives the protein CASSEEGGPNTEAFF.

The V and J genes are TRBV5-6 and TRBJ1-6; D is unresolved. The germline V gene has CDR1 SGHDT and CDR2 YYEEEE. V was shortened by 0 bases and J by 5 bases, with 12 bases between the two germline ends. CDR3 size: 16 residues. DNA of the CDR3: TGTGCCAGCAGCTTGGGCCCCTCGGGTAATAATTCACCCCTCCACTTT. Translation gives CASSLGPSGNNSPLHF.

A few counts support this clone. The chain recombines TRBV29-1 with TRBJ2-2, with 10 bases aligning to TRBD1. After removal of 6 bases from V and 1 base from J, the junction contained 8 bases not matched to a gene. Looked up from germline, CDR1 is SQVTM and CDR2 is ANQGSEA. The CDR3 runs 16 residues. This chain's CDR3 is CSVRDRGRRNTGELFF. The CDR3, as DNA: TGCAGCGTGAGGGACAGGGGTAGGAGGAACACCGGGGAGCTGTTTTTT.

In this sample, this clone turned up a few times. The rearrangement links TRBV24-1 to TRBJ1-2; 8 bases fit TRBD1. CDR3 length: 17 amino acids. V lost 2 bases and J lost 4; bases outside the gene matches: 11. The germline V gene has CDR1 KGHDR and CDR2 SFDVKD. The CDR3 sequence: CATSDCRRDRLAYGYTF. CDR3 sequence (DNA): TGTGCCACCAGTGATTGTAGACGGGACAGGCTCGCCTATGGCTACACCTTC.

The chain recombines TRBV10-3 with TRBJ1-1; TRBD1 matches at 9 bases. V shed 2 bases, J shed 5 bases, and the junction held 6 bases outside the gene matches. The CDR3 is 15 amino acids. Germline CDR1 is ENHRY and CDR2 is SYGVKD. CDR3 loop: CAISEDTGGRTEAFF. CDR3 in DNA: TGTGCCATCAGTGAGGATACAGGGGGCCGGACTGAAGCTTTCTTT.

This clone was recorded once. V gene TRBV7-2 combines with J gene TRBJ2-7; possible D gene TRBD2, 6 bases. Trimming stripped 4 bases from V and 7 bases from J, with 14 bases between. CDR1 is SGHTA and CDR2 is FQGNSA in the germline V gene. This CDR3 comprises 13 residues. CDR3 sequence reads: CASSSDRAGEQYF. CDR3 nucleotide sequence: TGTGCCAGCAGCTCGGATCGGGCGGGGGAGCAGTACTTC.

The rearrangement links TRBV10-3 to TRBJ2-1, with D perhaps matching TRBD2 (5 bases). This CDR3 region has 15 residues. The germline CDR1 and CDR2 sequences are ENHRY and SYGVKD. Trimming took 5 bases from V and 3 from J, leaving 14 bases between them. The CDR3 loop reads CAISLSGDNYNEQFF. The CDR3, as DNA: TGTGCCATCAGTCTGAGCGGAGACAACTACAATGAGCAGTTCTTC.